A selection of T cell receptor beta chains follows, all from one sample in a study of OX40 agonist ivuxolimab in advanced cancers. The repertoire was sequenced with immunoSEQ multiplex PCR; TCRdb's copy has only in-frame clones and lacks some. The profile shows 100,000 to 150,000 clones, 80% to 95% of them singletons. Material: CD4+ or CD8+ T cells sorted from blood, obtained in a trial of the OX40 agonist ivuxolimab. Receptors were obtained from an adult with an advanced solid tumor such as melanoma, head and neck, liver or kidney cancer. The CDR3 runs from the conserved cysteine through the conserved F or W. D genes are given only for firm matches. Expanded clones get a size class; other rows say once, few or many, or leave the size out.

clone size	V gene	D gene	J gene	CDR3 protein	CDR3 DNA
-	TRBV19	-	TRBJ1-5	CASSIDLGYGNQPQHF	TGTGCCAGTAGTATAGATCTCGGGTACGGCAATCAGCCCCAGCATTTT
-	TRBV18	TRBD1	TRBJ2-7	CASSPGQGGKNEQYF	TGTGCCAGCTCACCCGGACAGGGGGGGAAAAACGAGCAGTACTTC
-	TRBV5-1	-	TRBJ2-7	CASSLRAGPYEQYF	TGCGCCAGCAGCTTGCGGGCAGGTCCCTACGAGCAGTACTTC
-	TRBV19	-	TRBJ2-3	CAIRPASTDTQYF	TGTGCCATCCGCCCGGCTAGCACAGATACGCAGTATTTT
-	TRBV5-1	-	TRBJ2-7	CASSRDGTYEQYF	TGCGCCAGCAGCAGGGACGGGACCTACGAGCAGTACTTC
-	TRBV6-5	-	TRBJ2-2	CASKTGVITGELFF	TGTGCCAGCAAAACGGGTGTAATCACCGGGGAGCTGTTTTTT
-	TRBV6-6	TRBD2	TRBJ2-1	CASSQGSSGHNEQFF	TGTGCCAGCAGCCAGGGATCTAGCGGACACAATGAGCAGTTCTTC
few	TRBV19	TRBD1	TRBJ1-2	CASRHGTANYGYTF	TGTGCCAGTAGACATGGGACAGCTAACTATGGCTACACCTTC
-	TRBV7-8	TRBD1	TRBJ1-4	CASSYRGSDEKLFF	TGTGCCAGCAGCTACAGGGGGAGTGATGAAAAACTGTTTTTT
-	TRBV5-8	-	TRBJ1-3	CASSQVGRWSGNTIYF	TGTGCCAGCAGCCAAGTGGGACGGTGGTCTGGAAACACCATATATTTT
-	TRBV5-4	TRBD2	TRBJ2-1	CASSSGTSGYNEQFF	TGTGCCAGCAGTTCCGGGACTAGCGGGTACAATGAGCAGTTCTTC
-	TRBV18	TRBD2	TRBJ2-7	CASSPPTSGSYEQYF	TGTGCCAGCTCACCACCGACTAGCGGGAGCTACGAGCAGTACTTC
-	TRBV6-5	-	TRBJ2-7	CASSYSISRNSYEQYF	TGTGCCAGCAGTTACTCAATTAGCCGTAACTCCTACGAGCAGTACTTC
-	TRBV9	-	TRBJ2-3	CASSVGGSTDTQYF	TGTGCCAGCAGCGTCGGCGGGAGCACAGATACGCAGTATTTT
-	TRBV5-4	TRBD1	TRBJ1-4	CASSAGGSNLEKLFF	TGTGCCAGCAGCGCAGGGGGCTCAAACCTTGAAAAACTGTTTTTT
-	TRBV23-1	-	TRBJ2-7	CASSQSSHDYEQYF	TGCGCCAGCAGTCAATCCTCCCACGACTACGAGCAGTACTTC
-	TRBV6-1	TRBD2	TRBJ2-7	CASTGGDLTTYEQYF	TGTGCCAGCACCGGGGGGGACCTAACTACCTACGAGCAGTACTTC
-	TRBV27	-	TRBJ2-1	CASSPDRGSNEQFF	TGTGCCAGCAGTCCCGACCGGGGCAGCAATGAGCAGTTCTTC
few	TRBV6-5	TRBD2	TRBJ2-5	CASSQLAGSGETQYF	TGTGCCAGCAGTCAACTAGCGGGGTCAGGAGAGACCCAGTACTTC
-	TRBV6-1	TRBD2	TRBJ2-1	CASSEVASGREQFF	TGTGCCAGCAGTGAAGTTGCTAGCGGCCGCGAGCAGTTCTTC
-	TRBV9	TRBD2	TRBJ2-7	CASSLRDYSYEQYF	TGTGCCAGCAGCCTAAGGGACTACTCCTACGAGCAGTACTTC
-	TRBV7-2	-	TRBJ2-5	CASSLGGVETQYF	TGTGCCAGCAGCCTAGGTGGGGTGGAGACCCAGTACTTC
-	TRBV6-5	TRBD2	TRBJ2-3	CASSSIGGTSIRTQYF	TGTGCCAGCAGTTCTATCGGAGGGACTAGCATTCGAACGCAGTATTTT
-	TRBV11-3	TRBD1	TRBJ2-5	CASSSTTGVETQYF	TGTGCCAGCAGCTCTACCACAGGGGTCGAGACCCAGTACTTC
-	TRBV28	-	TRBJ1-3	CASSLPVASGNTIYF	TGTGCCAGCAGTTTACCCGTCGCGTCTGGAAACACCATATATTTT
-	TRBV19	-	TRBJ1-1	CASSMGGKQNTEAFF	TGTGCCAGTAGTATGGGGGGGAAGCAGAACACTGAAGCTTTCTTT
-	TRBV7-9	-	TRBJ1-1	CASGEARGTEAFF	TGTGCCAGCGGGGAGGCAAGAGGCACTGAAGCTTTCTTT
-	TRBV5-1	-	TRBJ1-1	CASSFTGPTEAFF	TGCGCCAGCAGCTTCACAGGACCTACTGAAGCTTTCTTT
-	TRBV7-6	-	TRBJ2-7	CASSSSPGAGAYEQYF	TGTGCCAGCAGCTCAAGCCCTGGGGCAGGAGCATACGAGCAGTACTTC
-	TRBV6-5	-	TRBJ1-1	CASSYGTLNTEAFF	TGTGCCAGCAGTTATGGGACATTGAACACTGAAGCTTTCTTT
-	TRBV7-2	-	TRBJ2-3	CASSLMFSDTQYF	TGTGCCAGCAGCTTAATGTTTTCAGATACGCAGTATTTT
-	TRBV20-1	-	TRBJ1-1	CSLGGETEAFF	TGCAGCCTTGGGGGAGAAACTGAAGCTTTCTTT
-	TRBV11-2	-	TRBJ2-7	CASSLGWGLSYEQYF	TGTGCCAGCAGCTTAGGATGGGGACTCTCCTACGAGCAGTACTTC
-	TRBV7-2	TRBD2	TRBJ2-3	CASSFGLAGRTDTQYF	TGTGCCAGCAGCTTTGGACTAGCGGGGCGCACAGATACGCAGTATTTT
-	TRBV6-5	-	TRBJ2-3	CASSKGDTQYF	TGTGCCAGCAGTAAGGGAGATACGCAGTATTTT
-	TRBV18	-	TRBJ2-3	CASSPRSEDTQYF	TGTGCCAGCTCACCCCGGAGCGAAGATACGCAGTATTTT
-	TRBV30	TRBD1	TRBJ1-2	CAWTLRGTGYGYTF	TGTGCCTGGACCCTGCGTGGGACAGGCTATGGCTACACCTTC
-	TRBV27	-	TRBJ2-3	CASSLLGADTQYF	TGTGCCAGCAGTTTATTGGGGGCAGATACGCAGTATTTT
-	TRBV27	-	TRBJ1-3	CASSSGVGNTIYF	TGTGCCAGCAGTTCGGGGGTTGGAAACACCATATATTTT
-	TRBV5-4	-	TRBJ2-1	CASSLSSSSYNEQFF	TGTGCCAGCAGCTTATCATCCAGCTCCTACAATGAGCAGTTCTTC
-	TRBV28	-	TRBJ2-5	CASTGMETQYF	TGTGCCAGCACGGGTATGGAGACCCAGTACTTC
many	TRBV27	-	TRBJ2-2	CASSLEATGELFF	TGTGCCAGCAGTTTAGAGGCAACCGGGGAGCTGTTTTTT
few	TRBV2	TRBD2	TRBJ2-7	CASTGRAEQYF	TGTGCCAGCACGGGGAGGGCCGAGCAGTACTTC
-	TRBV7-6	TRBD1	TRBJ1-1	CASSPWGQGSTEAFF	TGTGCCAGCAGCCCCTGGGGACAGGGCAGCACTGAAGCTTTCTTT
-	TRBV18	-	TRBJ2-7	CASSGMGGEQYF	TGTGCCAGCTCAGGCATGGGGGGCGAGCAGTACTTC
-	TRBV11-2	-	TRBJ2-7	CASSPSHGTYEQYF	TGTGCCAGCAGCCCCTCGCACGGGACCTACGAGCAGTACTTC
-	TRBV7-6	-	TRBJ2-1	CASSLAQGMRNEQFF	TGTGCCAGCAGCTTAGCGCAGGGGATGCGTAATGAGCAGTTCTTC
-	TRBV14	-	TRBJ2-7	CASSFAVYIRPYEQYF	TGTGCCAGCAGCTTCGCCGTCTATATACGGCCCTACGAGCAGTACTTC
once	TRBV10-3	TRBD1	TRBJ1-6	CATSGTGIDSPLHF	TGTGCCACCTCCGGGACAGGGATAGATTCACCCCTCCACTTT
-	TRBV7-9	-	TRBJ1-4	CASSSSRRGEKLFF	TGTGCCAGCAGCTCCTCCCGTCGAGGAGAAAAACTGTTTTTT
-	TRBV6-5	-	TRBJ1-4	CASSYPTGPNEKLFF	TGTGCCAGCAGTTATCCGACAGGACCGAATGAAAAACTGTTTTTT
-	TRBV27	-	TRBJ2-3	CASSNGRSADTQYF	TGTGCCAGCAGTAACGGGAGAAGCGCAGATACGCAGTATTTT
-	TRBV5-1	TRBD2	TRBJ2-1	CASSLSGRSPNEQFF	TGCGCCAGCAGCTTGAGCGGGAGGTCCCCCAATGAGCAGTTCTTC
-	TRBV9	-	TRBJ1-2	CASSVLLGGSFGGYTF	TGTGCCAGCAGCGTCCTCCTTGGGGGGTCTTTCGGTGGCTACACCTTC